Listed below are T cell receptor beta chains from one sample, sequenced in a study of patients and donors after allogeneic stem cell transplantation. TCRdb re-called the RT-PCR reads with MiXCR, one entry per CDR3 protein. The repertoire holds around 170,000 distinct CDR3 sequences, with about a quarter as singletons. Sequenced material: blood, either unsorted or a sorted T cell fraction (not recorded which). The receptors stem from a human donor who was either an allogeneic HSCT recipient or a stem cell or donor lymphocyte infusion donor (not recorded which). It is not recorded whose cells these are; they may come from a transplant donor. Each CDR3 is given with its conserved first and last residue. D genes are given only for firm matches. Only part of the rows carry a size: once, few, many, or a class if the clone is expanded.

NA	TRBV27	NA	TRBJ2-1	TGTGCCAGCAGTAAATGGGGACCTGTCTCCTACAATGAGCAGTTCTTC	CASSKWGPVSYNEQFF
NA	TRBV5-1	NA	TRBJ1-2	TGCGCCAGCAGCTTGACCCAGGCCAACTATGGCTACACCTTC	CASSLTQANYGYTF
NA	TRBV5-1	NA	TRBJ1-4	TGCGCCAGCAGCTGGCACCTGGATGAAAAACTGTTTTTT	CASSWHLDEKLFF
NA	TRBV20-1	NA	TRBJ1-1	TGCAGTGCTAGAGGCCCCTTGAACGGGGGCACTGAAGCTTTCTTT	CSARGPLNGGTEAFF
few	TRBV7-9	TRBD2	TRBJ2-7	TGTGCCAGCAGACCACGGGAGGGCCCCTACGAGCAGTACTTC	CASRPREGPYEQYF
NA	TRBV7-8	NA	TRBJ2-1	TGTGCCAGCAGCTTAAAGTGGGCCGGGTACAATGAGCAGTTCTTC	CASSLKWAGYNEQFF
NA	TRBV29-1	NA	TRBJ1-1	TGCAGCGTTAAACGAGCTGGTGAGGCCCGAAACCCTGAAGCTTTCTTT	CSVKRAGEARNPEAFF
NA	TRBV20-1	TRBD1	TRBJ1-1	TGCAGTGCTAGACCAGGGACAGGGTTCGTGCTGCTCTTT	CSARPGTGFVLLF
NA	TRBV10-3	TRBD2	TRBJ2-1	TGTGCCATCAGTGGGCTAGCGGGAGGCATAAATGAGCAGTTCTTC	CAISGLAGGINEQFF
NA	TRBV7-9	NA	TRBJ2-5	TGTGCCAGCAGCCAGCCCCTGGCTGGGAAGTACCAAGAGACCCAGTACTTC	CASSQPLAGKYQETQYF
NA	TRBV27	NA	TRBJ1-5	TGTGCCAGCAGCCTCTTCGAAGAGGGCAATCAGCCCCAGCATTTT	CASSLFEEGNQPQHF
few	TRBV12-3/TRBV12-4	NA	TRBJ1-1	TGTGCCAGCAGTTTAGCGCTGGGACACGATAGCGAAGCTTTCTTT	CASSLALGHDSEAFF
NA	TRBV5-4	NA	TRBJ1-2	TGTGCCAGCAGCCATGACAGTAACTATGGCTACACCTTC	CASSHDSNYGYTF
NA	TRBV4-1	NA	TRBJ2-3	TGCGCCAGCAGCCAAGTAGCGAGGAAATACACAGATACGCAGTATTTT	CASSQVARKYTDTQYF
many	TRBV20-1	NA	TRBJ1-5	TGCAGTGCTAGAGAGGGGTTGAATCAGCCCCAGCATTTT	CSAREGLNQPQHF
few	TRBV12-3/TRBV12-4	NA	TRBJ1-3	TGTGCCAGCAGTCCTGACAGCCTAGCCGGAAACACCATATATTTT	CASSPDSLAGNTIYF
NA	TRBV10-3	TRBD2	TRBJ2-5	TGTGCCATCAGTGACAGGGAGGGGACGGAGACCCAGTACTTC	CAISDREGTETQYF
NA	TRBV5-1	NA	TRBJ2-5	TGCGCCAGCATGCGGGATTACCAAGAGACCCAGTACTTC	CASMRDYQETQYF
NA	TRBV11-2	NA	TRBJ2-1	TGTGCCAGCAGCTTGGGGGCGAGCTCCTACAATGAGCAGTTCTTC	CASSLGASSYNEQFF
few	TRBV7-9	NA	TRBJ2-1	TGTGCCAGCAGCCCCAGGACCGAAAGCTCCTACAATGAGCAGTTCTTC	CASSPRTESSYNEQFF
few	TRBV13	NA	TRBJ1-2	TGTGCCAGCAGCGCCAACAGGGTTGAGGGCTACACCTTC	CASSANRVEGYTF
NA	TRBV7-8	NA	TRBJ1-4	TGTGCCAGCAGCCTCGGGGGCCCCGAGGACGAAAAACTGTTTTTT	CASSLGGPEDEKLFF
NA	TRBV7-2	NA	TRBJ1-1	TGTGCCAGCAGCTTAACGACTAGGAACACTGAAGCTTTCTTT	CASSLTTRNTEAFF
few	TRBV2	NA	TRBJ1-2	TGTGCCAGCAGAGTTACAGAGTATGGCTACACCTTC	CASRVTEYGYTF
NA	TRBV5-1	NA	TRBJ1-6	TGCGCCAGCAGCCCAGACACTCGGAATTCACCCCTCGACTTT	CASSPDTRNSPLDF
few	TRBV12-3/TRBV12-4	NA	TRBJ1-1	TGTGCCAGCAGTTTTCATGGGGCCGGGGACACTGAAGCTTTCTTT	CASSFHGAGDTEAFF
NA	TRBV5-1	NA	TRBJ1-4	TGCGCCAGCAGCCCCCGCCTCGCGGGCCTCACGGGGTTAAAACTGTTTTTT	CASSPRLAGLTGLKLFF
few	TRBV7-2	NA	TRBJ1-1	TGTGCCAGCAGCTTCGTCAACAAGGGTTGGACTGAAGCTTTCTTT	CASSFVNKGWTEAFF
NA	TRBV5-1	NA	TRBJ2-5	TGCGCCAGCAGCTTTACGGAGACCCAGTACTTC	CASSFTETQYF
NA	TRBV10-2	NA	TRBJ2-1	TGCGCCAGCAGTGGGACTACGGATGAGCAGTTCTTC	CASSGTTDEQFF
NA	TRBV5-1	NA	TRBJ1-6	TGCGCCAGCAGCTTGTCTGGGGGCGCAGATAATTCACCCCTCCACTTT	CASSLSGGADNSPLHF
few	TRBV20-1	TRBD1	TRBJ1-1	TGCAGTGCCTTGGAGACAGGGGGGATGAACACTGAAGCTTTCTTT	CSALETGGMNTEAFF
NA	TRBV5-1	NA	TRBJ2-1	TGCGCCAGCAGCTTGGCCCTGGGGGGCTACTCCTACAATGAGCAGTTCTTC	CASSLALGGYSYNEQFF
few	TRBV20-1	NA	TRBJ2-1	TGCAGTGCTAGAGAAACCCGGGGGAATGAGCAGTTCTTC	CSARETRGNEQFF
once	TRBV2	NA	TRBJ2-1	TGTGCCAGCAGCCTGACAGAGAATGAGCAGTTCTTC	CASSLTENEQFF
few	TRBV7-6	TRBD1	TRBJ2-2	TGTGCCAGCAGCTTAGTATCAACAGGGGGCAACACCGGGGAGCTGTTTTTT	CASSLVSTGGNTGELFF
NA	TRBV6-5	TRBD1	TRBJ1-1	TGTGCCAGCAGTTTCGACAGGGGGAACACTGAAGCTTTCTTT	CASSFDRGNTEAFF
few	TRBV12-3/TRBV12-4	TRBD1	TRBJ1-5	TGTGCCAGCAGTGATACAGGGGGCAATCAGCCCCAGCATTTT	CASSDTGGNQPQHF
few	TRBV6-5	TRBD2	TRBJ2-4	TGTGCCAGCAGTTATGCGGGGGACATTCAGTACTTC	CASSYAGDIQYF
NA	TRBV6-5	NA	TRBJ2-1	TGTGCCAGCAGTTACTCGGGGAACGAGCAGTTCTTC	CASSYSGNEQFF
NA	TRBV29-1	NA	TRBJ1-4	TGCAGCGTTGTGGCCGACAATGAAAAACTGTTTTTT	CSVVADNEKLFF
NA	TRBV20-1	TRBD2	TRBJ2-7	TGCAGTGCTTTTCGGACTAGCGACTCCTACGAGCAGTACTTC	CSAFRTSDSYEQYF
NA	TRBV14	NA	TRBJ1-1	TGTGCCAGCAGCCAAGTCCCAAGATACACTGAAGCTTTCTTT	CASSQVPRYTEAFF
NA	TRBV12-3/TRBV12-4	NA	TRBJ2-7	TGTGCCAGCAGTTTAGGGGCGTTAACCGAGCAGTACTTC	CASSLGALTEQYF
NA	TRBV5-5	TRBD1	TRBJ1-6	TGTGCCAGCAGCCCGACAGGGGGCTTCTATAATTCACCCCTCCACTTT	CASSPTGGFYNSPLHF
NA	TRBV29-1	NA	TRBJ1-1	TGCAGCGTTGAAGATCGAGACGGTAGCAACACTGAAGCTTTCTTT	CSVEDRDGSNTEAFF
NA	TRBV5-1	TRBD1	TRBJ1-1	TGCGCCAGCCGACAGGGGCCCATGAACACTGAAGCTTTCTTT	CASRQGPMNTEAFF
NA	TRBV5-1	NA	TRBJ2-2	TGCGCCAGCAGCGCCGAACCGGGACCTAACACCGGGGAGCTGTTTTTT	CASSAEPGPNTGELFF
NA	TRBV11-2	NA	TRBJ2-3	TGTGCCAGCAGCGTAATTAGCCGAGATACGCAGTATTTT	CASSVISRDTQYF
many	TRBV27	NA	TRBJ1-1	TGTGCCAGCAGCTTAAGGACGGTGAACACTGAAGCTTTCTTT	CASSLRTVNTEAFF
NA	TRBV4-2	NA	TRBJ1-5	TGTGCCAGCAGCCAAGATGGCGGATTTCAGCCCCAGCATTTT	CASSQDGGFQPQHF
NA	TRBV4-1	TRBD1	TRBJ1-4	TGCGCCAGCAGCCCCGAGAAGGGACAGGTCTTTTTT	CASSPEKGQVFF